The entry below gives a single T cell receptor (beta chain) sequence along with its context. These data belong to a study of CD8+CD57+ T cells in acquired aplastic anemia. The CDR3 covers 15 residues. J gave up 2 bases and V 4 bases, and 3 bases lay outside the gene matches. The germline V gene encodes CDR1 SNHLY and CDR2 FYNNEI. Genomic DNA constituted the template upon which TCR beta VDJ and CDR3 profiling was performed. TCRdb processed the reads anew with MiXCR; each CDR3 protein has one entry. The sample records roughly 64,000 distinct CDR3 sequences, around 50% being singletons. The V gene is TRBV2, the J gene TRBJ2-5; 11 bases agree with TRBD1. This clonotype was obtained from a human donor in good health, serving as a control. Sequenced: sorted CD4+, CD8+, or CD8+CD57+ T cells (not recorded which) from PBMCs. Here the CDR3 reads CASSAWDRGQETQYF. The CDR3 DNA sequence: TGTGCCAGCAGTGCGTGGGACAGGGGGCAAGAGACCCAGTACTTC.